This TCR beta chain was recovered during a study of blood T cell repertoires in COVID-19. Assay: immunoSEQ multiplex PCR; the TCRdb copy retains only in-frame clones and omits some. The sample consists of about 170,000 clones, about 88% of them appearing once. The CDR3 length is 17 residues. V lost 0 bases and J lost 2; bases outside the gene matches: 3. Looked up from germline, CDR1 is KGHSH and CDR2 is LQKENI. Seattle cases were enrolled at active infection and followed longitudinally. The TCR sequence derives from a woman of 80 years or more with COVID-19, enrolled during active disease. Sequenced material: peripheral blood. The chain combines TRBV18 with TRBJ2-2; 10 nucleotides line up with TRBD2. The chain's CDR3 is CASSPPALAGNTGELFF. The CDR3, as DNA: TGTGCCAGCTCACCACCGGCACTAGCGGGAAACACCGGGGAGCTGTTTTTT.